A selection of T cell receptor beta chains follows, all from one sample in a study of beta chain features in type 1 diabetes. Assay: immunoSEQ multiplex PCR; the TCRdb copy retains only in-frame clones and omits some. The profile shows a few hundred thousand clones, approximately 25% of them singletons. The sample comprised naive CD4+ T cells from blood. These receptors originate from a woman aged 25 to 39 with type 1 diabetes. Each CDR3 is given with its conserved first and last residue. Clone size appears in some rows only: once, few, many, or a class for an expanded clone.

TRBJ1-5,TRBV28,few,CASRADRNQPQHF
TRBJ2-1,TRBV9,once,CASSAGLAGPGNEQFF
TRBJ1-1,TRBV5-1,NA,CASSFSVGGTEAFF
TRBJ2-3,TRBV7-9,NA,CASSLGAATSSTDTQYF
TRBJ2-1,TRBV5-4,NA,CASSLVRGQGHFPLYNEQFF
TRBJ2-2,TRBV30,few,CAWSVDRGIGELFF
TRBJ1-2,TRBV19,few,CASSIRPTGDYGYTF
TRBJ2-2,TRBV5-1,few,CASSLSGVITGELFF
TRBJ2-7,TRBV21-1,NA,CASSTDREVEQYF
TRBJ2-1,TRBV30,few,CAWVREGEQFF
TRBJ2-7,TRBV25-1,few,CASSGQGVGYEQYF
TRBJ2-3,TRBV25-1,few,CASSESFRGPGTDTQYF
TRBJ2-7,TRBV29-1,NA,CSAFGTGEGEQYF
TRBJ1-2,TRBV11-1,NA,CASSRLALDGNYGYTF
TRBJ2-5,TRBV25-1,few,CASRGLVETQYF
TRBJ1-2,TRBV30,NA,CAWSVLRGREGYTF
TRBJ2-5,TRBV5-1,few,CASSLNSGSRVETQYF
TRBJ2-1,TRBV9,few,CASSVGGRSYNEQFF
TRBJ2-2,TRBV25-1,NA,CASSESAGGNTGELFF
TRBJ1-1,TRBV29-1,NA,CSPQDREGRAFF
TRBJ2-5,TRBV2,few,CASLRGAQRETQYF
TRBJ2-5,TRBV7-9,few,CASSFLAGDVTQYF
TRBJ2-1,TRBV9,NA,CASSVGASGYLNNEQFF
TRBJ2-2,TRBV7-9,NA,CASSFPAGELFF
TRBJ1-4,TRBV27,NA,CASKRSGIARNEKLFF
TRBJ2-5,TRBV4-1,few,CASSQGQDQETQYF
TRBJ2-7,TRBV5-1,NA,CASSPNPGSKSYEQYF